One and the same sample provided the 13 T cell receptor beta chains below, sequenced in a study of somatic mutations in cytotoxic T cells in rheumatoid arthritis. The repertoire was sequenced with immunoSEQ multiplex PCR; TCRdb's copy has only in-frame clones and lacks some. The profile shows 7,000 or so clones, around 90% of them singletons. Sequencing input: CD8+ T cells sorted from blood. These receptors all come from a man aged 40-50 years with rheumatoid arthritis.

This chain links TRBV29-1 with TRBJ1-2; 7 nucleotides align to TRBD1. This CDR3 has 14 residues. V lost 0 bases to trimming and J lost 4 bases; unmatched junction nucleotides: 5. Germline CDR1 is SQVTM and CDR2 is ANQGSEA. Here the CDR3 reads CSVEDRGTVYGYTF. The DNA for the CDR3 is TGCAGCGTTGAAGATCGGGGGACAGTCTATGGCTACACCTTC.

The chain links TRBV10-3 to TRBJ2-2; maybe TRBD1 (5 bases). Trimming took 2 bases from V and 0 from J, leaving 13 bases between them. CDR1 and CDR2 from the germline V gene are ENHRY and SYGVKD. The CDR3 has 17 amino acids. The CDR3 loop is CAISEGVVTANTGELFF. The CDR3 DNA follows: TGTGCCATCAGTGAGGGAGTAGTGACAGCGAACACCGGGGAGCTGTTTTTT.

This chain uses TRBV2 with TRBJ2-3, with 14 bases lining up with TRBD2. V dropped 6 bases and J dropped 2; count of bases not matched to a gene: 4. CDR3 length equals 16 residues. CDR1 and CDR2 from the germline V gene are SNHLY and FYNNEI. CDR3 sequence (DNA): TGTGCCAGCAGAGGGACTAGCGGGGGCTACACAGATACGCAGTATTTT. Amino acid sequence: CASRGTSGGYTDTQYF.

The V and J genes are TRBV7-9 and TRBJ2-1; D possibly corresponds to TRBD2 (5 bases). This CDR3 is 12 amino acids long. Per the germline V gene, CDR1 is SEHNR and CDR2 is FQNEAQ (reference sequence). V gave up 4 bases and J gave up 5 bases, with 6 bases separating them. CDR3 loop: CASSSGNNEQFF. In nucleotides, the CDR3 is TGTGCCAGCAGCTCCGGGAACAATGAGCAGTTCTTC.

CDR3 DNA sequence: TGTGCCAGCAGCTCGGGTCGTTACAATGAGCAGTTCTTC. This codes for CASSSGRYNEQFF. The chain joins TRBV7-9 to TRBJ2-1, with D unresolved. The germline gives CDR1 SEHNR, CDR2 FQNEAQ (reference sequence). The V end was cut by 4 bases, the J end by 4 bases, with 8 bases between. CDR3 length: 13 amino acids. The full variable domain, its missing parts supplied by reference TRBV7-9 and TRBJ2-1, is DTGVSQNPRHKITKRGQNVTFRCDPISEHNRLYWYRQTLGQGPEFLTYFQNEAQLEKSRLLSDRFSAERPKGSFSTLEIQRTEQGDSAMYLCASSSGRYNEQFFGPGTRLTVL.

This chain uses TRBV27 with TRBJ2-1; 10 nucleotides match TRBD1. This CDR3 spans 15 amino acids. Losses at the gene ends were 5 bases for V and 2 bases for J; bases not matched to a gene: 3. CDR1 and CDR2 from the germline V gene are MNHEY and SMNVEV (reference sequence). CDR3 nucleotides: TGTGCCAGCAGTCAAGGGACAGGGGCCTACAATGAGCAGTTCTTC. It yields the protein CASSQGTGAYNEQFF.

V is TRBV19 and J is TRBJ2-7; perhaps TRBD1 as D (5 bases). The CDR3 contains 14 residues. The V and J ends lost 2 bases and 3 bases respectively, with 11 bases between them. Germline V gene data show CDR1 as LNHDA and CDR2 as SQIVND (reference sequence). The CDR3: CASSISTESYEQYF. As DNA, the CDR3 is TGTGCCAGTAGTATATCGACAGAAAGCTACGAGCAGTACTTC.

CDR3 in DNA: TGTGCCAGCAGGCCGCCTCGACAGGGCGATGATGGCTACACCTTC. Protein: CASRPPRQGDDGYTF. The chain recombines TRBV9 with TRBJ1-2; 7 bases align to TRBD1. Losses at the gene ends were 5 bases for V and 6 bases for J; bases not matched to a gene: 13. This CDR3 has 15 residues. Germline V gene data show CDR1 as SGDLS and CDR2 as YYNGEE.

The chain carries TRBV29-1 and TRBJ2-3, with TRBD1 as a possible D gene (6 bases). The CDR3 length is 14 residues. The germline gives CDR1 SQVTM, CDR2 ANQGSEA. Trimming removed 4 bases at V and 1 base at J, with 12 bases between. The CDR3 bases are TGCAGCGTTGTTGGGGGCGCGGGCACAGATACGCAGTATTTT. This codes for CSVVGGAGTDTQYF.

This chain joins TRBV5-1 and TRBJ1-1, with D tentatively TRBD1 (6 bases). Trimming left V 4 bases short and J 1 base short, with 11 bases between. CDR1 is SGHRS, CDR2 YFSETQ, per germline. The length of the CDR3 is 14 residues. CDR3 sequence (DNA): TGCGCCAGCAGCCTCCGGACAGCGAACACTGAAGCTTTCTTT. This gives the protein CASSLRTANTEAFF.

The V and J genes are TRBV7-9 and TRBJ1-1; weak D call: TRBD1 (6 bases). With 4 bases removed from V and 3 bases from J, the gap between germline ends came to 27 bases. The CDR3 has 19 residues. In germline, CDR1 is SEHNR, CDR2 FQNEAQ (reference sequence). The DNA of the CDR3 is TGTGCCAGCAGCTATTCCAGAGCTACAGCTGAGGGGGGGGACACTGAAGCTTTCTTT. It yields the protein CASSYSRATAEGGDTEAFF.

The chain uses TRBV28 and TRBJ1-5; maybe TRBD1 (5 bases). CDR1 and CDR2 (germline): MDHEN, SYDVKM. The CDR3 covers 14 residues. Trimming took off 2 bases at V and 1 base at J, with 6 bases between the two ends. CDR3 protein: CASSLRGSNQPQHF. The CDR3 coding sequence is TGTGCCAGCAGTTTAAGGGGAAGCAATCAGCCCCAGCATTTT.

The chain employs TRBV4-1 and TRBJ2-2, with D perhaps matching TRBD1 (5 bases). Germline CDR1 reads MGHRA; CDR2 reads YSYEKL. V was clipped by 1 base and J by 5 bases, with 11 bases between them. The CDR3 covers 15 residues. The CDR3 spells CASSQVGQPTGELFF. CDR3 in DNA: TGCGCCAGCAGCCAAGTGGGGCAGCCGACCGGGGAGCTGTTTTTT.